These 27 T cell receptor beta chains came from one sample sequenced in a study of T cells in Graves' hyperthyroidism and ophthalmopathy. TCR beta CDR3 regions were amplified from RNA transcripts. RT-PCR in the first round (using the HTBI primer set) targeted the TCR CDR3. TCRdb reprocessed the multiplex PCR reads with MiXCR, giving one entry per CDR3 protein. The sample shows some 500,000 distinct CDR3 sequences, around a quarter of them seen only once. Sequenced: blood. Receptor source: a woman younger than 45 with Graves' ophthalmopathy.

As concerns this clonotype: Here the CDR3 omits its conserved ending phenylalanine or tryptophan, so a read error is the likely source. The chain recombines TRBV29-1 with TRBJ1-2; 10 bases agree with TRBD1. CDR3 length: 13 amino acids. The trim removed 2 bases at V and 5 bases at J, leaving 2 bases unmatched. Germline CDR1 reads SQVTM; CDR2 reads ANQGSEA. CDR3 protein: CSVERTGGYGYTY. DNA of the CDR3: TGCAGCGTTGAACGGACAGGGGGGTATGGCTACACCTAC.

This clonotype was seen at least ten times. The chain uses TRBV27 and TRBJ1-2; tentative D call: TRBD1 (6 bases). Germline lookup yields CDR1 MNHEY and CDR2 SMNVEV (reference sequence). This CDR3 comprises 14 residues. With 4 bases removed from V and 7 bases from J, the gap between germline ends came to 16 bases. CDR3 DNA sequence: TGTGCCAGCAGTTCACGAACAGGGTACAGTGGCTACACCTTC. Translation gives CASSSRTGYSGYTF.

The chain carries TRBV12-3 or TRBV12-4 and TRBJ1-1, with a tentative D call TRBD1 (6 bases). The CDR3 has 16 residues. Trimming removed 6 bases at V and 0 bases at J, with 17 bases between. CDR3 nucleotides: TGTGCCAGCAGCCGTGATTTGACAGGATTGAACACTGAAGCTTTCTTT. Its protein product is CASSRDLTGLNTEAFF.

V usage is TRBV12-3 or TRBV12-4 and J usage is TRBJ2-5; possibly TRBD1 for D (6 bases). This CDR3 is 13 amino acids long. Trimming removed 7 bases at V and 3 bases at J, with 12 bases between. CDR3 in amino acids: CASTPGAKETQYF. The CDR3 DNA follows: TGTGCCAGCACTCCAGGGGCAAAAGAGACCCAGTACTTC.

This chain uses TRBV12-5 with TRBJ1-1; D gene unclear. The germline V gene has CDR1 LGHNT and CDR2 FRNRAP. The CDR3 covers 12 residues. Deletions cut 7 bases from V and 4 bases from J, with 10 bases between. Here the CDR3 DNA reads TGTGCTAGTGAGGAACCGGGCACTGAAGCTTTCTTT. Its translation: CASEEPGTEAFF.

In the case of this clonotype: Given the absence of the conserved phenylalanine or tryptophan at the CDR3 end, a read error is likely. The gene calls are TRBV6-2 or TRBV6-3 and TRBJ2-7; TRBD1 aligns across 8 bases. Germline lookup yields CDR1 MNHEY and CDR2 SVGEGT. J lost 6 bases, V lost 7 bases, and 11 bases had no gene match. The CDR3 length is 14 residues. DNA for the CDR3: TGTGCCAGCACCTTTAACGCAGGGGGCTTCGAGCAGTACTAC. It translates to CASTFNAGGFEQYY.

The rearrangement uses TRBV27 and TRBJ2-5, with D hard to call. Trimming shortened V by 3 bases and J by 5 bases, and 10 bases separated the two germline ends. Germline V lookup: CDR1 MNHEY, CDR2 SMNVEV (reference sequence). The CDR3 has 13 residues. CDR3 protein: CASSFGLSETQYF. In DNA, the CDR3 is TGTGCCAGCAGTTTTGGTCTGTCGGAGACCCAGTACTTC.

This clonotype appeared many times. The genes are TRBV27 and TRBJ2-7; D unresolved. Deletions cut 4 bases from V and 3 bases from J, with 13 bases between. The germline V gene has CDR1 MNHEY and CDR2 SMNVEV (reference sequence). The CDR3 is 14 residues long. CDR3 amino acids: CASSSSDQLYEQYF. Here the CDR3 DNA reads TGTGCCAGCAGTTCCTCCGACCAACTCTACGAGCAGTACTTC.

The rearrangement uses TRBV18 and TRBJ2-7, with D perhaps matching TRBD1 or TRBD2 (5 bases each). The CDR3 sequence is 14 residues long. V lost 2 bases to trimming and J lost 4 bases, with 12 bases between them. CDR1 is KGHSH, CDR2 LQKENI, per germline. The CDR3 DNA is TGTGCCAGCTCACCAGGGACCCTAATTTACGAGCAGTACTTC. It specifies CASSPGTLIYEQYF. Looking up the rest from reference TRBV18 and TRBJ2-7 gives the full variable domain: NAGVMQNPRHLVRRRGQEARLRCSPMKGHSHVYWYRQLPEEGLKFMVYLQKENIIDESGMPKERFSAEFPKEGPSILRIQQVVRGDSAAYFCASSPGTLIYEQYFGPGTRLTVT.

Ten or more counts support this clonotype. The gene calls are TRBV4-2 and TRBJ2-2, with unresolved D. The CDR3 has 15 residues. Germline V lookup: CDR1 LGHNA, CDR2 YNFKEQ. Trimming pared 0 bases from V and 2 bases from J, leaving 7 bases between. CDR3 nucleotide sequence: TGTGCCAGCAGCCAAGAGTCCACCAACACCGGGGAGCTGTTTTTT. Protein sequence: CASSQESTNTGELFF.

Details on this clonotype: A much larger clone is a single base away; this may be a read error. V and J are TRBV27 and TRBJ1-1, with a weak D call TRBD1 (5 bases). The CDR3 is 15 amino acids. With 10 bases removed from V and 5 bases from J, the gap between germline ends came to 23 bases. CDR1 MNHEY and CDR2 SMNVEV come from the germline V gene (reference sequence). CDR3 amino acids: CATWSGMGFRTEAFF. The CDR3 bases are TGTGCCACCTGGTCAGGGATGGGGTTTAGGACTGAAGCTTTCTTT.

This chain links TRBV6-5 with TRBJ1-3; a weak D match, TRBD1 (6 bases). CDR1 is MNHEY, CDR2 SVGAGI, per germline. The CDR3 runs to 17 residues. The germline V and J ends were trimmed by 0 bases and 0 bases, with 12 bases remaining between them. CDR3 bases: TGTGCCAGCAGTTACTCGGGGGGGGCCCGCTCTGGAAACACCATATATTTT. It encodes CASSYSGGARSGNTIYF.

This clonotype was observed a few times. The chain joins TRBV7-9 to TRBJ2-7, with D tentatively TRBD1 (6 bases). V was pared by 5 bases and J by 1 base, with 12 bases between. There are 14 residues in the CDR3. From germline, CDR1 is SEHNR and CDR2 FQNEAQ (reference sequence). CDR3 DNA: TGTGCCAGCAGCGATTACAGGGATTCCTACGAGCAGTACTTC. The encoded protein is CASSDYRDSYEQYF.

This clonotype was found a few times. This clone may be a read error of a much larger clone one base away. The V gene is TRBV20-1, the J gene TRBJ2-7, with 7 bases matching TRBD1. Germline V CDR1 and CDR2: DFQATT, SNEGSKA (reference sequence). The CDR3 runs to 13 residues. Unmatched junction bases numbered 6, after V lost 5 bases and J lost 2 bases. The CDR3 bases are TGCAGTGCTGCCCGGGACAGACCCTACGAGCAGTACTTC. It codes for CSAARDRPYEQYF.

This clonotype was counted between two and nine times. CDR3 DNA: TGCGCCAGCAGCTTGGGGTGGATCACCGGGGAGCTGTTTTTT. This codes for CASSLGWITGELFF. The chain uses TRBV5-1 and TRBJ2-2; no clear D. The CDR3 spans 14 residues. The V end lost 0 bases, the J end lost 4 bases, and 7 bases lay between the germline ends. From germline, CDR1 is SGHRS and CDR2 YFSETQ.

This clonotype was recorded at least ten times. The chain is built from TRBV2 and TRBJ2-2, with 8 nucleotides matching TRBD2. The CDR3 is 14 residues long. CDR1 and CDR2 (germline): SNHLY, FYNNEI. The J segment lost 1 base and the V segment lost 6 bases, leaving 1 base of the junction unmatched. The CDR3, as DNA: TGTGCCAGCAGGGCGGGGGGGAACACCGGGGAGCTGTTTTTT. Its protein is CASRAGGNTGELFF.

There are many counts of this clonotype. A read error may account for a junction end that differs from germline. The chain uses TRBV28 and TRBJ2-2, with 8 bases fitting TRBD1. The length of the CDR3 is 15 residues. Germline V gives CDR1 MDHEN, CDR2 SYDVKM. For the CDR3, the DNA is TGTGCCAGCAGTTCCGGACAGGGTCGGACCGGGGAGCTGCTTTTT. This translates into CASSSGQGRTGELLF.

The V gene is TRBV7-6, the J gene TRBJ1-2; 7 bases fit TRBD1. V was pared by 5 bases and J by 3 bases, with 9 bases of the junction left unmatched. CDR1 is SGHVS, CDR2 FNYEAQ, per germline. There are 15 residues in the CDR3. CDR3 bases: TGTGCCAGCAGCCCCGGGGAAGGGGGCTACTATGGCTACACCTTC. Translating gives CASSPGEGGYYGYTF.

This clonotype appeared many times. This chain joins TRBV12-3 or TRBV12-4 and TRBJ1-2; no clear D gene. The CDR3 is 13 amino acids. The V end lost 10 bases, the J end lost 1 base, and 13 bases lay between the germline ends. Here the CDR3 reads CATLTGNNYGYTF. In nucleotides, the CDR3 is TGTGCCACCCTGACTGGTAATAACTATGGCTACACCTTC.

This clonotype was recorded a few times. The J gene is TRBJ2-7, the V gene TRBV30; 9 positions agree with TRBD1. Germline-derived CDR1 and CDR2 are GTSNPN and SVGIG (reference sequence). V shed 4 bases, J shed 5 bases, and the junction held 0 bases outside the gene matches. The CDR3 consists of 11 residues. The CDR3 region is CAWNRGHEQYF. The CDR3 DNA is TGTGCCTGGAACAGGGGGCACGAGCAGTACTTC.

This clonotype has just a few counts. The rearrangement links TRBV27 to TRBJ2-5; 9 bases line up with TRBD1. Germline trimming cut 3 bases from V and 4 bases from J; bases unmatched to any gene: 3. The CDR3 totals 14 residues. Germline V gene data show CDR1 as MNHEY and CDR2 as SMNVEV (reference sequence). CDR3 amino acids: CASSFGQGLETQYF. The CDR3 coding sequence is TGTGCCAGCAGTTTCGGACAGGGGTTAGAGACCCAGTACTTC.

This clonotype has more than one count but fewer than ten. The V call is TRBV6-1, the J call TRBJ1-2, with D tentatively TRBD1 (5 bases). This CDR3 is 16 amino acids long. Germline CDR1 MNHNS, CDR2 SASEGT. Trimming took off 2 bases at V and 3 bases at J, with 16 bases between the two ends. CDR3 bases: TGTGCCAGCAGTGAACGGGGCTGGACATCCCACTATGGCTACACCTTC. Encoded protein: CASSERGWTSHYGYTF.

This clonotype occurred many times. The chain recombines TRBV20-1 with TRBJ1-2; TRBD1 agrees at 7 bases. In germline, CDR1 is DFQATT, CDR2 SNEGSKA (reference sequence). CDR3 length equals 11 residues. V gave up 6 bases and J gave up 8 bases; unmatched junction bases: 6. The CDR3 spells CSAQTGRGYTF. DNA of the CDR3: TGCAGTGCGCAGACAGGGCGAGGCTACACCTTC.

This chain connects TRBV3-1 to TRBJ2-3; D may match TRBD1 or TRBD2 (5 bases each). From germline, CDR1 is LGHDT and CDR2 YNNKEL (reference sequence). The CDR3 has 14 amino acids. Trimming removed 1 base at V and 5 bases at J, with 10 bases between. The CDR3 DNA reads TGTGCCAGCAGCCAAGTCGGGGCTAGAGATACGCAGTATTTT. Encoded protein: CASSQVGARDTQYF.

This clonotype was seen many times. The CDR3 DNA reads as TGTGCCAGCAGTTTTTGGGGGACAGGGGGCCAGAACACTGAAGCTTTCTTT. As protein: CASSFWGTGGQNTEAFF. The rearrangement uses TRBV12-3 or TRBV12-4 and TRBJ1-1; 12 bases fit TRBD1. This CDR3 comprises 17 residues. Trimming removed 3 bases from V and 1 base from J; junction bases left unmatched: 6.

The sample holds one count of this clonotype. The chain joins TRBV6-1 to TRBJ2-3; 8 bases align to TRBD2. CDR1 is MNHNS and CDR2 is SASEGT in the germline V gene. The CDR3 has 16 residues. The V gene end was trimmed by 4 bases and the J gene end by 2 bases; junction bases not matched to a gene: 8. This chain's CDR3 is CASSGVAGGSTDTQYF. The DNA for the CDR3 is TGTGCCAGCAGTGGGGTTGCGGGAGGATCCACAGATACGCAGTATTTT.

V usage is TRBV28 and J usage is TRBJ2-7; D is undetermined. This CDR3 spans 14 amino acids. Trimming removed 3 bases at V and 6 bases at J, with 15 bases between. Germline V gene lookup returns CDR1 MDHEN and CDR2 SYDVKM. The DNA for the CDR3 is TGTGCCAGCAGTTTTGTAGGGCTAGAGCGCGAGCAGTACTTC. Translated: CASSFVGLEREQYF. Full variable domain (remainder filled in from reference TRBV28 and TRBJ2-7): DVKVTQSSRYLVKRTGEKVFLECVQDMDHENMFWYRQDPGLGLRLIYFSYDVKMKEKGDIPEGYSVSREKKERFSLILESASTNQTSMYLCASSFVGLEREQYFGPGTRLTVT.